Each of the 13 T cell receptor beta chains below was sequenced from the same sample in a study of cytomegalovirus exposure and HLA in healthy donors. The PCR made use of 60 Vbeta and 13 Jbeta primers. TCRdb's table, derived via immunoSEQ multiplex PCR, lists solely in-frame clones and lacks some. The sample yields around 130,000 clones, roughly 80% seen once. The sequenced sample was PBMCs. Receptor source: a woman aged 40 to 50 in good health and CMV-seropositive.

The genes are TRBV9 and TRBJ1-2; D might be TRBD1 (5 bases). CDR3 length: 15 residues. Trimming pared 3 bases from V and 4 bases from J, leaving 16 bases between. The germline V gene has CDR1 SGDLS and CDR2 YYNGEE. CDR3 coding DNA: TGTGCCAGCAGCGACCTCCAGGGTGGTAGCTATGGCTACACCTTC. Translated, it gives CASSDLQGGSYGYTF.

The chain has TRBV11-2 and TRBJ2-7, with D possibly being TRBD1 (5 bases). Trimming took 5 bases from V and 6 from J, leaving 11 bases between them. This CDR3 comprises 12 residues. Germline V gene data show CDR1 as SGHAT and CDR2 as FQNNGV. As DNA, the CDR3 is TGTGCCAGCAGCCAGGGTCTGGGCGAGCAGTACTTC. Protein product: CASSQGLGEQYF.

The chain carries TRBV7-2 and TRBJ2-5, with D possibly being TRBD1 (6 bases). Trimming took off 4 bases at V and 3 bases at J, with 12 bases between the two ends. CDR3 length equals 14 residues. CDR1 and CDR2 (germline): SGHTA, FQGNSA. The CDR3 nucleotides are TGTGCCAGCAGCTCCTTTGGGACAAAAGAGACCCAGTACTTC. Translation gives CASSSFGTKETQYF.

The rearrangement links TRBV29-1 to TRBJ2-7; maybe TRBD1 (5 bases). This CDR3 has 15 amino acids. Germline CDR1 and CDR2: SQVTM and ANQGSEA. V lost 4 bases and J lost 1, with 17 bases in between. In nucleotides, the CDR3 is TGCAGCGTTGGAGGTTCGAGAGGACAATCCTACGAGCAGTACTTC. It specifies CSVGGSRGQSYEQYF.

The rearrangement joins TRBV18 to TRBJ2-7; 7 bases agree with TRBD2. Trimming took 4 bases from V and 7 from J; bases not matched to a gene: 7. CDR1 and CDR2 from the germline V gene are KGHSH and LQKENI. The CDR3 totals 13 residues. Here the CDR3 reads CASSRAGALEQYF. The CDR3 bases are TGTGCCAGCTCACGGGCGGGAGCCTTAGAGCAGTACTTC.

The chain is built from TRBV29-1 and TRBJ2-3; 8 bases are a match to TRBD2. The CDR3 contains 14 residues. Germline CDR1 SQVTM, CDR2 ANQGSEA. The ends lost 4 bases at V and 7 bases at J; junction bases unmatched: 10. CDR3 region: CSVGERGSVNTQYF. CDR3 DNA: TGCAGCGTTGGGGAGCGGGGGTCCGTCAATACGCAGTATTTT.

This chain links TRBV7-2 with TRBJ1-2; perhaps TRBD1 as D (6 bases). This CDR3 has 14 amino acids. The germline V gene encodes CDR1 SGHTA and CDR2 FQGNSA. Trimming removed 5 bases at V and 3 bases at J, with 13 bases between. DNA of the CDR3: TGTGCCAGCAGCAGCCACAGGGCCGACTATGGCTACACCTTC. Amino acids: CASSSHRADYGYTF.

This clone has more than one count but fewer than ten. The rearrangement links TRBV19 to TRBJ2-5; 8 bases are shared with TRBD2. The J call is uncertain, as TRBJ2-7 better fits the DNA end. Germline V CDR1 and CDR2: LNHDA, SQIVND (reference sequence). The CDR3 has 15 amino acids. The CDR3 loop reads CASSSPGTSSYEQYF. Written as DNA, the CDR3 is TGTGCCAGTAGTAGCCCCGGGACTAGTTCCTACGAGCAGTACTTC.

This sequence joins TRBV28 and TRBJ2-7; TRBD1 agrees at 8 bases. Germline V gene lookup returns CDR1 MDHEN and CDR2 SYDVKM. This CDR3 region has 12 residues. V lost 7 bases, J lost 4 bases, and 3 bases stayed unmatched. CDR3 loop: CASNYRGYEQYF. For the CDR3, the DNA is TGTGCCAGCAATTACAGGGGGTACGAGCAGTACTTC. Looking up the rest from reference TRBV28 and TRBJ2-7 gives the full variable domain: DVKVTQSSRYLVKRTGEKVFLECVQDMDHENMFWYRQDPGLGLRLIYFSYDVKMKEKGDIPEGYSVSREKKERFSLILESASTNQTSMYLCASNYRGYEQYFGPGTRLTVT.

The V gene is TRBV28, the J gene TRBJ1-2; 10 bases align to TRBD1. Germline lookup yields CDR1 MDHEN and CDR2 SYDVKM. After removal of 6 bases from V and 4 bases from J, the junction contained 11 bases not matched to a gene. The CDR3 extends over 16 amino acids. The CDR3 loop reads CASRAHRQGAGYGYTF. CDR3 sequence (DNA): TGTGCCAGCAGAGCTCATCGACAGGGGGCGGGCTATGGCTACACCTTC.

The V and J genes are TRBV28 and TRBJ1-5, with TRBD1 identical over 9 bases. The germline gives CDR1 MDHEN, CDR2 SYDVKM. With 3 bases clipped from V and 6 bases from J, the junction kept 12 bases outside the gene matches. CDR3 length: 17 residues. The CDR3 DNA reads as TGTGCCAGCAGTTTCCTCACAGGGGGCAACGTGGTTCAGCCCCAGCATTTT. Translating gives CASSFLTGGNVVQPQHF.

The chain uses TRBV18 and TRBJ2-7, with 11 bases aligning to TRBD2. CDR1 is KGHSH, CDR2 LQKENI, per germline. The CDR3 is made up of 18 amino acids. The V segment lost 3 bases and the J segment 2 bases; nucleotides outside the gene matches: 12. CDR3 bases: TGTGCCAGCTCACCCCTAGCGGGGGGACCCTCCGGTGCCTACGAGCAGTACTTC. It yields the protein CASSPLAGGPSGAYEQYF.

This clone was detected only a few times. This chain links TRBV6-1 with TRBJ2-5, with a possible D match to TRBD1 (5 bases). CDR1 is MNHNS and CDR2 is SASEGT in the germline V gene. The CDR3 is 14 residues long. Trimming shortened V by 5 bases and J by 1 base, and 11 bases separated the two germline ends. CDR3 region: CASSIRGRQETQYF. The CDR3 DNA sequence: TGTGCCAGCAGTATAAGGGGCCGCCAAGAGACCCAGTACTTC.